This T cell receptor beta chain was documented in a study of shared T cell receptors in the human thymus. Germline trimming cut 4 bases from V and 2 bases from J; bases unmatched to any gene: 3. The germline gives CDR1 KGHSH, CDR2 LQKENI. The CDR3 contains 14 residues. The data were produced by immunoSEQ multiplex PCR, yet TCRdb's version contains in-frame clones alone and is incomplete. Of approximately 660,000 clones in the sample, more than 75% were seen once. The same data also went into a second study, on human thymus T cells.

The TCR comes from a boy under two years old with a congenital heart defect. This chain connects TRBV18 to TRBJ2-5; TRBD2 agrees at 8 bases. Specimen: thymocytes. CDR3 bases: TGTGCCAGCTCACGACTAGCGCCACAAGAGACCCAGTACTTC. Translating it yields CASSRLAPQETQYF. Filled out from reference TRBV18 and TRBJ2-5, the complete variable domain reads NAGVMQNPRHLVRRRGQEARLRCSPMKGHSHVYWYRQLPEEGLKFMVYLQKENIIDESGMPKERFSAEFPKEGPSILRIQQVVRGDSAAYFCASSRLAPQETQYFGPGTRLLVL.